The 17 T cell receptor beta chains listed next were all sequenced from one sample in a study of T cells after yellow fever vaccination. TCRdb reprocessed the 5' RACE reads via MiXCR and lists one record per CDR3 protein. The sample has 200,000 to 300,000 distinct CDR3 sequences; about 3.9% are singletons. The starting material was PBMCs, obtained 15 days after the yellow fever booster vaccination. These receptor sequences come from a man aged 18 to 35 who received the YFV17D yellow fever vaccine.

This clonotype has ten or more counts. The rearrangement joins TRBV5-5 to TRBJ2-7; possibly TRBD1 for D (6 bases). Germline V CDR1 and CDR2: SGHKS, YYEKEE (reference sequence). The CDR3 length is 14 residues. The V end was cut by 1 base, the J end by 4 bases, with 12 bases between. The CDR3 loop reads CASSLLGAQYEQYV. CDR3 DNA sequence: TGTGCCAGCAGCTTGTTGGGGGCGCAATACGAGCAGTACGTC.

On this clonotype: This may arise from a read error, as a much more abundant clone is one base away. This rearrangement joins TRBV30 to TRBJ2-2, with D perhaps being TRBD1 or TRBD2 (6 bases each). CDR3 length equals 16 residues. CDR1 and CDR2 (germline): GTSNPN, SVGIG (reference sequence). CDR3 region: CAWDLALGGNTGVLFF. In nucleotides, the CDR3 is TGTGCCTGGGATCTTGCGCTAGGGGGGAACACCGGGGTGCTGTTTTTT.

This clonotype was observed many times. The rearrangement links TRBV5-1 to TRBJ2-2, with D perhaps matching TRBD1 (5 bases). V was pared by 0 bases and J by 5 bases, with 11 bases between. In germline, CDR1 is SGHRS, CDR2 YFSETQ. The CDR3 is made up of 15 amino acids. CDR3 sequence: CASSLVAGSTGELFF. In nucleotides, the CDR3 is TGCGCCAGCAGCTTGGTGGCAGGGTCAACCGGGGAGCTGTTTTTT. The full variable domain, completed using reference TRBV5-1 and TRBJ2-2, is KAGVTQTPRYLIKTRGQQVTLSCSPISGHRSVSWYQQTPGQGLQFLFEYFSETQRNKGNFPGRFSGRQFSNSRSEMNVSTLELGDSALYLCASSLVAGSTGELFFGEGSRLTVL.

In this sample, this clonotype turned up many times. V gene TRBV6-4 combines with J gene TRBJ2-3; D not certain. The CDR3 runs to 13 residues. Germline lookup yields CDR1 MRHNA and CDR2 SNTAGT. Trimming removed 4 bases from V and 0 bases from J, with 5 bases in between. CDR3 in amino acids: CASSVGSTDTQYF. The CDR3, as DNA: TGTGCCAGCAGTGTTGGGAGCACAGATACGCAGTATTTT.

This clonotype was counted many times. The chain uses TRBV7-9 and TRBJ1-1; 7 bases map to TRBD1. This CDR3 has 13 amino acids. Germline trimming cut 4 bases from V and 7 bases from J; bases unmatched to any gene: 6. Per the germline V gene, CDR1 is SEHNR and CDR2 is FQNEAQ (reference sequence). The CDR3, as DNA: TGTGCCAGCAGCTCCAGGCGGGACAGTGAAGCTTTCTTT. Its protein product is CASSSRRDSEAFF.

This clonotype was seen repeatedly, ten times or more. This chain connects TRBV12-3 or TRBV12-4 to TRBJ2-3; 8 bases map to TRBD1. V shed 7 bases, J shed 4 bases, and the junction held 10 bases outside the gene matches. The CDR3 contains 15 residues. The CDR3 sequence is CASTYAGGLPDTQYF. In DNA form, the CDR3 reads TGTGCCAGCACATACGCAGGGGGCTTGCCAGATACGCAGTATTTT.

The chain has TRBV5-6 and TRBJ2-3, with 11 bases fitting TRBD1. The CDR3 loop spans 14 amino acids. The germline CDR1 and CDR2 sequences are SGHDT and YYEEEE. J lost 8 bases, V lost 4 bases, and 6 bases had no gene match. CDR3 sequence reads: CASSHRTGGGTQYF. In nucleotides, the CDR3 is TGTGCCAGCAGCCACAGGACAGGGGGCGGTACGCAGTATTTT.

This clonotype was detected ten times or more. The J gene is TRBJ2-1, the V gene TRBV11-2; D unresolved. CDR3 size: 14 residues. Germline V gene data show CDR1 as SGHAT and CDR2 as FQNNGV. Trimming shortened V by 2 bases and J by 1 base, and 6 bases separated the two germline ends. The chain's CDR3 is CASSLRVSYNEQFF. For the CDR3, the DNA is TGTGCCAGCAGCTTAAGAGTTTCCTACAATGAGCAGTTCTTC.

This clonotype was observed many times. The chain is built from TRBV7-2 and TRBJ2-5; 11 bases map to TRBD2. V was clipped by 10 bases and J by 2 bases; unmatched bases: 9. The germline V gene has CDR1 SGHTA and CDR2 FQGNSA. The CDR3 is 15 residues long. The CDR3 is CATLISGGVQETQYF. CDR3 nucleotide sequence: TGTGCCACTCTCATTAGCGGGGGGGTTCAAGAGACCCAGTACTTC.

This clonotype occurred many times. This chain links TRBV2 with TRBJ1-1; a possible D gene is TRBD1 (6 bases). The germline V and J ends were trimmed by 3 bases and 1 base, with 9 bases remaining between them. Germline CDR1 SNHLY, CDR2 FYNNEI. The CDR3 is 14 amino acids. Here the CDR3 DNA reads TGTGCCAGCAGTGAGACAGGAAGGAACACTGAAGCTTTCTTT. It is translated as CASSETGRNTEAFF.

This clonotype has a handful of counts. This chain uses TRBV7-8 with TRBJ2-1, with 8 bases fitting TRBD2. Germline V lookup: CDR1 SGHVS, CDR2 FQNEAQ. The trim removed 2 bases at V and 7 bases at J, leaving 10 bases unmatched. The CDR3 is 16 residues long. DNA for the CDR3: TGTGCCAGCAGCTTAAGGCGGACGGGGGGGCCGAATGAGCAGTTCTTC. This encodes CASSLRRTGGPNEQFF.

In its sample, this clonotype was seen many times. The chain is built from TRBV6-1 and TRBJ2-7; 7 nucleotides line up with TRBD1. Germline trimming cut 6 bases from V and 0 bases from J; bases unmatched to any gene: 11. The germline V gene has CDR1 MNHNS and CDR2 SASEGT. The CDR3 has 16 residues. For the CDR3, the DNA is TGTGCCAGCAGCCCCGCGACAGGGAGAAGCTCCTACGAGCAGTACGTC. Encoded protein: CASSPATGRSSYEQYV.

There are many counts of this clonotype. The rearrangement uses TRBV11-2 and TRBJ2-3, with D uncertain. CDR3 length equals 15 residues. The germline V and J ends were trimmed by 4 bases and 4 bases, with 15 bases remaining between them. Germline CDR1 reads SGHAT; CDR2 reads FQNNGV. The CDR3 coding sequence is TGTGCCAGCAGCTCCTCGTCGGACGGACCAGATACGCAGTATTTT. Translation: CASSSSSDGPDTQYF.

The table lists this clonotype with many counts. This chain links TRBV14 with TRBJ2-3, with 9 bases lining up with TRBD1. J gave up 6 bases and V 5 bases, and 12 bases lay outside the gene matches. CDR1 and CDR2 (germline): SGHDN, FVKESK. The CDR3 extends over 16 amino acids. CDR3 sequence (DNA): TGTGCCAGCAGCACCGTCCAGGGACAGGGAGTCGATACGCAGTATTTT. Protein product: CASSTVQGQGVDTQYF.

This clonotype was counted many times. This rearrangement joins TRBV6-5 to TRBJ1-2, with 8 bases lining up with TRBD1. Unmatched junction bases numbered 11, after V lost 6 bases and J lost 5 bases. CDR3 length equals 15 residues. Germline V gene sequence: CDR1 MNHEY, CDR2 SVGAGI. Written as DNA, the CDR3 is TGTGCCAGCAGCACCGTCCGGGACAGGTCATATGGCTACACCTTC. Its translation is CASSTVRDRSYGYTF.

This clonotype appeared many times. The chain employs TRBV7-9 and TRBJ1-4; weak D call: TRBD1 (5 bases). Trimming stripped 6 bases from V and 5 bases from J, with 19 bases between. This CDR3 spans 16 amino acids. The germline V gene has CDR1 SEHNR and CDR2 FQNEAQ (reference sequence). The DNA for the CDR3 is TGTGCCAGCAGTCTCCGTTGGGGGTTAGGGAATGAAAAACTGTTTTTT. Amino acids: CASSLRWGLGNEKLFF.

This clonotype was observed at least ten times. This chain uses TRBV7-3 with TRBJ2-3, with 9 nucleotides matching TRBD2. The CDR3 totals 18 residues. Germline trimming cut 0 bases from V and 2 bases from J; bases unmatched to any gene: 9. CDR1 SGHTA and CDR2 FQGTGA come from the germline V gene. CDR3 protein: CASSLTSMTSGNTDTQYF. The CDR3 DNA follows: TGTGCCAGCAGCTTAACGAGTATGACTAGCGGAAACACAGATACGCAGTATTTT.